One T cell receptor beta chain is described in this entry. Its matching antigen is unknown. This record belongs to a study of vaccination effects on CD4 cells after COVID-19. Method: immunoSEQ multiplex PCR; TCRdb's copy keeps in-frame clones and lacks some. This sample carries about 27,000 clones, roughly 77% of them seen once, and the ten largest clones take 15% to 20%. Prior to sequencing, the ViraFEST assay stimulated PBMC with viral peptide pools, which expanded the antigen-specific CD4+ T cells. Cells that had been cultured for roughly ten days were the source of isolated CD4+ T cells. It was between March and December 2020 that the person had a SARS-CoV-2 infection confirmed by PCR. Trimming took 7 bases from V and 0 from J; bases not matched to a gene: 8. CDR1 LGHNT and CDR2 FRNRAP come from the germline V gene. This CDR3 comprises 18 residues.

This sequence was found in a human donor who had a prior SARS-CoV-2 infection. The chain uses TRBV12-5 and TRBJ2-6; 11 nucleotides align to TRBD1. The sample here was CD4+ T cells from PBMCs cultured with HCoV-NL63 spike peptides, taken before COVID-19 vaccination. The CDR3 loop reads CASAPGQGAGSGANVLTF. CDR3 nucleotides: TGTGCTAGTGCCCCAGGACAGGGGGCGGGCTCTGGGGCCAACGTCCTGACTTTC.